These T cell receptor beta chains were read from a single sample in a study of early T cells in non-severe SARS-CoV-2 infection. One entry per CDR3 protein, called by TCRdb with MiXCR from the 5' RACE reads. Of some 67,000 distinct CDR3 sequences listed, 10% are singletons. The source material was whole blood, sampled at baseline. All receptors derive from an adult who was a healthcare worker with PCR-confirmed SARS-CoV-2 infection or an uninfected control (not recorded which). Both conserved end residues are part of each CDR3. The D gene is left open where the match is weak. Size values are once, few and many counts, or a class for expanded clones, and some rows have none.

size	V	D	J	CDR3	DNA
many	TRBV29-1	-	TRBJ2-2	CSVWGRATGELFF	TGCAGCGTTTGGGGCCGAGCCACCGGGGAGCTGTTTTTT
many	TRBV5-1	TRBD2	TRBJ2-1	CASSLGRGLGSYNEQFF	TGCGCCAGCAGCTTGGGCCGAGGACTAGGTTCTTACAATGAGCAGTTCTTC
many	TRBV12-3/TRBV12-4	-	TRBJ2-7	CASSLGHAYEQYF	TGTGCCAGCAGTTTGGGACACGCCTACGAGCAGTACTTC
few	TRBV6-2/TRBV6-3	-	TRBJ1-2	CASSPGAPYGYTF	TGTGCCAGCAGTCCGGGGGCGCCCTATGGCTACACCTTC
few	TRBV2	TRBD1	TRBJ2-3	CASRLQGVRTDTQYF	TGTGCCAGCAGATTACAGGGGGTCCGGACAGATACGCAGTATTTT
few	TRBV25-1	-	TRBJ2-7	CASRQVSSYEQYF	TGTGCCAGCAGGCAAGTCTCCAGCTACGAGCAGTACTTC
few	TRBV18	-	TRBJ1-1	CASSQAKNTEAFF	TGTGCCAGCTCACAGGCCAAGAACACTGAAGCTTTCTTT
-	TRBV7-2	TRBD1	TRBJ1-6	CASSHGTGGNSPLHF	TGTGCCAGCAGCCATGGGACAGGGGGCAATTCACCCCTCCACTTT
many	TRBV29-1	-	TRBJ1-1	CSVFPHGAAYTEAFF	TGCAGCGTTTTTCCCCATGGGGCAGCTTACACTGAAGCTTTCTTT
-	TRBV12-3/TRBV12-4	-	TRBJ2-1	CASRLGGALQFF	TGTGCCAGCAGGCTAGGGGGGGCACTTCAGTTCTTC
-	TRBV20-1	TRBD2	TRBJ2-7	CSARPLGLAGVRSYEQYF	TGCAGTGCCCGACCCTTAGGACTAGCGGGGGTTCGGTCTTACGAGCAGTACTTC
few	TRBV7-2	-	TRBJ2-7	CASSFSRYYEQYF	TGTGCCAGCAGCTTTTCGAGGTACTACGAGCAGTACTTC
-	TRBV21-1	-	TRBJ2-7	CASSKESGQNYYEQYF	TGTGCCAGCAGCAAAGAATCAGGGCAGAACTACTACGAGCAGTACTTC
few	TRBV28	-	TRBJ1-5	CASSTGGAGNQPQHF	TGTGCCAGCAGTACCGGTGGTGCGGGCAATCAGCCCCAGCATTTT
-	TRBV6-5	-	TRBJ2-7	CASSTQRRGFLEQYF	TGTGCCAGCAGTACCCAGCGGAGGGGGTTTCTAGAGCAGTACTTC
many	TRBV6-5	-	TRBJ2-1	CASSHILQGLNEQFF	TGTGCCAGCAGTCATATACTCCAGGGGTTGAATGAGCAGTTCTTC
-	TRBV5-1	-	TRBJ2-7	CASSSGLTYEQYF	TGCGCCAGCAGCTCGGGGCTTACCTACGAGCAGTACTTC
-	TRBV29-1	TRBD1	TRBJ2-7	CSVETGGDEQYF	TGCAGCGTTGAAACAGGGGGTGACGAGCAGTACTTC
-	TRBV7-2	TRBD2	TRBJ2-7	CASSPGGGGSPYEQYF	TGTGCCAGCAGCCCCGGGGGGGGCGGGAGTCCCTACGAGCAGTACTTC
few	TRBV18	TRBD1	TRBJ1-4	CASSPGTGGELGEKLFF	TGTGCCAGCTCCCCCGGGACAGGGGGCGAGCTGGGAGAAAAACTGTTTTTT
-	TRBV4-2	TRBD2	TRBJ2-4	CASSQDLTGGKNIQYF	TGTGCCAGCAGCCAAGATTTAACGGGGGGCAAAAACATTCAGTACTTC
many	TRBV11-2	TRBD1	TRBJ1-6	CASSLVGQGDSPLHF	TGTGCCAGCAGCTTAGTGGGACAGGGCGATTCACCCCTCCACTTT
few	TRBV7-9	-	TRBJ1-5	CASSLGAHSNQPQHF	TGTGCCAGCAGCTTAGGCGCTCATAGCAATCAGCCCCAGCATTTT
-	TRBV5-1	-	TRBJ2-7	CASSVRDATYEQYF	TGCGCCAGCAGCGTCCGGGACGCAACCTACGAGCAGTACTTC
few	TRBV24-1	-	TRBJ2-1	CATSDRSPDSNEQFF	TGTGCCACCAGTGATCGGTCGCCGGACTCAAATGAGCAGTTCTTC
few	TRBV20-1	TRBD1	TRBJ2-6	CSAVPLSGQGGISGANVLTF	TGCAGTGCTGTTCCCTTATCGGGACAGGGTGGCATCAGTGGGGCCAACGTCCTGACTTTC
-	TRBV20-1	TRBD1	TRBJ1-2	CSANIRGMYGYTF	TGCAGTGCTAATATCAGGGGGATGTATGGCTACACCTTC
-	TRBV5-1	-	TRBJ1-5	CASSLDRNQPQHF	TGCGCCAGCAGCTTGGACAGGAATCAGCCCCAGCATTTT
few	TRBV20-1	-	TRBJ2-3	CSARDLDSGNTQYF	TGCAGTGCTAGAGATCTCGACAGTGGAAATACGCAGTATTTT
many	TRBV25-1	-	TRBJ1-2	CASSESGQLYGYTF	TGTGCCAGCAGTGAATCCGGACAGCTCTATGGCTACACCTTC
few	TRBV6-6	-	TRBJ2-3	CAAGIGVGQPTQYF	TGTGCCGCCGGGATTGGCGTGGGGCAGCCTACGCAGTATTTT
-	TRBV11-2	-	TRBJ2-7	CASSLASKSYEQYF	TGTGCCAGCAGCTTAGCTTCTAAGTCCTACGAGCAGTACTTC
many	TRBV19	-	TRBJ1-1	CASSTGRYTEAFF	TGTGCCAGTAGTACGGGTCGATACACTGAAGCTTTCTTT
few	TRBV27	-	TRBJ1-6	CASRPSLGHSPLHF	TGTGCCAGCAGGCCTAGTCTAGGCCATTCACCCCTCCACTTT
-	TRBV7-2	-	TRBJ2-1	CASQRDAYNEQFF	TGTGCCAGCCAAAGGGACGCTTACAATGAGCAGTTCTTC
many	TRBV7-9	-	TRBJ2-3	CASSFGGPRAVPDTQYF	TGTGCCAGCAGCTTTGGGGGTCCCCGGGCTGTTCCGGATACGCAGTATTTT
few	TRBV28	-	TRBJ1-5	CASSLDTAANQPQHF	TGTGCCAGCAGCCTGGATACGGCCGCCAATCAGCCCCAGCATTTT
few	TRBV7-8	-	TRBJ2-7	CASSSLLGSSGVWEQYF	TGTGCCAGCAGCTCCCTCCTCGGGTCTTCTGGGGTGTGGGAGCAGTACTTC
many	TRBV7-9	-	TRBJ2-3	CASSRGYSSTDTQYF	TGTGCCAGCAGCCGAGGGTATTCTAGCACAGATACGCAGTATTTT
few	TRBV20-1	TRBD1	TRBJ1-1	CSAREGTGVTEAFF	TGCAGTGCTAGGGAAGGGACAGGGGTAACTGAAGCTTTCTTT
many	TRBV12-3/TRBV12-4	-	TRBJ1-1	CASSFGGTEAFF	TGTGCCAGCAGCTTTGGGGGCACTGAAGCTTTCTTT
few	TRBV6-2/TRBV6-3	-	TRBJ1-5	CASTDGGSYQPQHF	TGTGCCAGCACCGACGGGGGTTCCTATCAGCCCCAGCATTTT